The 4 T cell receptor beta chains reported below all come from one sample, sequenced in a study of blood T cell repertoires in COVID-19. Sequencing was performed with immunoSEQ multiplex PCR; in TCRdb, only in-frame clones are kept and a portion is missing. The sample carries some 220,000 clones, 70% to 90% recorded once. Sample: peripheral blood. The receptors were sampled from a young woman who had recovered from COVID-19.

The V call is TRBV6-5, the J call TRBJ1-2, with a possible D match to TRBD1 (5 bases). V was cut by 7 bases and J by 4 bases, with 13 bases left in between. CDR1 and CDR2 (germline): MNHEY, SVGAGI. The CDR3 is 13 amino acids. CDR3 DNA sequence: TGTGCCAGCAACCCTGGGGCGGCCTATGGCTACACCTTC. Translating it yields CASNPGAAYGYTF.

The CDR3 here is CASRVGLAGYNEQFF. In DNA, the CDR3 is TGTGCCAGCAGAGTAGGACTAGCGGGATACAATGAGCAGTTCTTC. This chain uses TRBV13 with TRBJ2-1, with 12 bases that match TRBD2. The CDR3 is made up of 15 amino acids. Germline V gene data show CDR1 as PRHDT and CDR2 as FYEKMQ (reference sequence). J lost 4 bases, V lost 6 bases, and 4 bases had no gene match.

The chain couples TRBV19 to TRBJ2-3; D unclear. Per the germline V gene, CDR1 is LNHDA and CDR2 is SQIVND (reference sequence). Between the trimmed V and J ends, which lost 1 base and 4 bases, there was a span of 3 bases. CDR3 length: 12 residues. The CDR3 region is CASSIAADTQYF. In DNA, the CDR3 is TGTGCCAGTAGTATAGCCGCAGATACGCAGTATTTT.

The genes are TRBV30 and TRBJ2-7; D not resolved. V was cut by 3 bases and J by 7 bases, with 10 bases left in between. CDR3 size: 11 residues. Germline lookup yields CDR1 GTSNPN and CDR2 SVGIG (reference sequence). The CDR3: CAWSVSSEQYF. CDR3 nucleotide sequence: TGTGCCTGGAGCGTTAGCTCTGAGCAGTACTTC. Drawing the rest from reference TRBV30 and TRBJ2-7, the complete variable domain is SQTIHQWPATLVQPVGSPLSLECTVEGTSNPNLYWYRQAAGRGLQLLFYSVGIGQISSEVPQNLSASRPQDRQFILSSKKLLLSDSGFYLCAWSVSSEQYFGPGTRLTVT.